The 24 T cell receptor beta chains presented below share a single source sample, sequenced in a study of blood T cells in healthy people across ages (dated by TCRdb to between 2014 and 2016). Libraries were built with 5' RACE. A second PCR of about 6 to 11 cycles was performed with a sample-barcoded 5' primer and a J-beta primer mix. TCRdb reprocessed the public reads (quality trimming at Q25 with fastp, clone calling with MiXCR) and kept in-frame beta chains. CDR3 protein duplicates are merged, each entry listing the most common genes and DNA. The table for this sample lists 1.5 million to 2 million distinct CDR3 sequences; approximately 39% of them were counted only once. The ten top clones hold 20% to 25% of the sample. What was sequenced was blood. Receptors were obtained from a human donor in good health.

This clonotype was detected only a few times. The chain recombines TRBV20-1 with TRBJ2-3, with 9 bases identical to TRBD2. After removal of 3 bases from V and 2 bases from J, the junction contained 9 bases not matched to a gene. The CDR3 contains 16 residues. From germline, CDR1 is DFQATT and CDR2 SNEGSKA (reference sequence). The DNA for the CDR3 is TGCAGTGCTAGGACTAGCGGAGCCCGTTACACAGATACGCAGTATTTT. Its protein is CSARTSGARYTDTQYF.

About this clonotype: A much larger clone sits a single nucleotide away, making a read error possible. J is TRBJ2-1 and V is TRBV20-1, with 7 bases identical to TRBD2. Germline CDR1 and CDR2: DFQATT and SNEGSKA (reference sequence). CDR3 length: 14 amino acids. The chain's CDR3 is CSASGLADYNEQSF. CDR3 DNA: TGCAGTGCTAGTGGGCTAGCGGATTACAATGAGCAGTCCTTC.

Only a few counts were recorded for this clonotype. The V call is TRBV12-3 or TRBV12-4, the J call TRBJ2-7, with a possible D match to TRBD1 (7 bases). Trimming stripped 7 bases from V and 5 bases from J, with 15 bases between. The CDR3 consists of 13 residues. The CDR3 spells CASTQGGSDEQYF. In nucleotides, the CDR3 is TGTGCCAGCACGCAGGGGGGCAGCGACGAGCAGTACTTC.

This clonotype was seen only once. The chain is built from TRBV4-2 and TRBJ2-7; TRBD2 aligns across 9 bases. Unmatched junction bases numbered 11, after V lost 1 base and J lost 4 bases. This CDR3 is 17 amino acids long. Looked up from germline, CDR1 is LGHNA and CDR2 is YNFKEQ. The CDR3, as DNA: TGTGCCAGCAGCCAAGTAAGCGCGGGGGGGCCAGGATACGAGCAGTACTTC. It encodes CASSQVSAGGPGYEQYF.

This clonotype has only a few counts. The chain recombines TRBV4-1 with TRBJ1-1; 7 bases map to TRBD1. J gave up 3 bases and V 0 bases, and 7 bases lay outside the gene matches. In germline, CDR1 is MGHRA, CDR2 YSYEKL. The CDR3 runs to 16 residues. DNA of the CDR3: TGCGCCAGCAGCCAAGAAGGAGGGGGCCGGGACACTGAAGCTTTCTTT. Translating gives CASSQEGGGRDTEAFF.

The chain employs TRBV6-5 and TRBJ2-4; D is perhaps TRBD1 or TRBD2 (5 bases each). Germline assignment: CDR1 MNHEY and CDR2 SVGAGI. Trimming left V 6 bases short and J 13 bases short, with 22 bases between. The CDR3 contains 14 residues. The CDR3 DNA sequence: TGTGCCAGCAGCATCGGAAGGGGAGTAGATGAGCAGTACTTC. Translated: CASSIGRGVDEQYF.

This clonotype was counted between two and nine times. The rearrangement uses TRBV7-9 and TRBJ2-7; TRBD1 matches 7 bases. V was pared by 5 bases and J by 5 bases, with 6 bases of the junction left unmatched. The CDR3 has 13 amino acids. In germline, CDR1 is SEHNR, CDR2 FQNEAQ (reference sequence). The CDR3 protein is CASSPRQGHEQYF. The CDR3 DNA reads as TGTGCCAGCAGCCCTAGACAGGGTCACGAGCAGTACTTC.

The chain is built from TRBV5-1 and TRBJ1-2, with D perhaps matching TRBD1 (5 bases). CDR1 SGHRS and CDR2 YFSETQ come from the germline V gene. V lost 5 bases and J lost 8, with 16 bases in between. The CDR3 has 13 amino acids. CDR3 amino acids: CASSNWDGRGYTF. CDR3 in DNA: TGCGCCAGCAGTAATTGGGACGGGCGCGGCTACACCTTC.

The V gene is TRBV20-1, the J gene TRBJ1-1; D gene ambiguous. Germline assignment: CDR1 DFQATT and CDR2 SNEGSKA (reference sequence). CDR3 length equals 15 residues. V was pared by 1 base and J by 2 bases, with 14 bases between. The CDR3 here is CSARALGRQNTEAFF. In DNA form, the CDR3 reads TGCAGTGCTAGAGCGCTCGGGCGCCAAAACACTGAAGCTTTCTTT.

The chain couples TRBV20-1 to TRBJ1-2; possible D gene TRBD1, 6 bases. Germline lookup yields CDR1 DFQATT and CDR2 SNEGSKA (reference sequence). This CDR3 comprises 13 residues. With 6 bases removed from V and 8 bases from J, the gap between germline ends came to 19 bases. The CDR3 reads CSATLAQGSGYTF. CDR3 DNA sequence: TGCAGTGCAACCCTCGCCCAGGGGAGCGGCTACACCTTC.

This clonotype occurred many times. The J gene is TRBJ2-3, the V gene TRBV4-3; D is unclear. This CDR3 spans 14 amino acids. The germline V gene has CDR1 LGHNA and CDR2 YSLEER. Trimming removed 1 base from V and 3 bases from J, with 8 bases in between. CDR3 protein: CASSQGLGTDTQYF. The CDR3 coding sequence is TGCGCCAGCAGCCAAGGATTGGGGACAGATACGCAGTATTTT.

The chain uses TRBV4-3 and TRBJ2-5, with a possible D match to TRBD2 (5 bases). CDR1 and CDR2 (germline): LGHNA, YSLEER. CDR3 length equals 16 residues. Trimming took off 0 bases at V and 7 bases at J, with 18 bases between the two ends. The CDR3 coding sequence is TGCGCCAGCAGCCAAGAACTAGTGGGGTTTGAAGGGACCCAGTACTTC. It translates to CASSQELVGFEGTQYF.

The sample holds a few counts of this clonotype. The V and J genes are TRBV12-3 or TRBV12-4 and TRBJ2-5, with D maybe TRBD2 (5 bases). V was pared by 8 bases and J by 5 bases, with 15 bases between. This CDR3 has 13 residues. CDR3 loop: CASSQLATETQYF. The CDR3 bases are TGTGCCAGCTCCCAGTTAGCGACGGAGACCCAGTACTTC.

In this sample, this clonotype turned up once. The chain recombines TRBV4-2 with TRBJ1-5; 8 nucleotides line up with TRBD1. The trim removed 2 bases at V and 4 bases at J, leaving 7 bases unmatched. The length of the CDR3 is 16 residues. Germline V lookup: CDR1 LGHNA, CDR2 YNFKEQ. The CDR3 nucleotides are TGTGCCAGCAGCCAAACAGGGGGGACAGAGAATCAGCCCCAGCATTTT. Amino acids: CASSQTGGTENQPQHF.

In this sample, this clonotype turned up once. The rearrangement uses TRBV2 and TRBJ2-1; 7 nucleotides line up with TRBD2. The length of the CDR3 is 16 residues. Germline V gene sequence: CDR1 SNHLY, CDR2 FYNNEI. With V trimmed by 8 bases and J by 0 bases, 10 bases remained unmatched. CDR3 sequence reads: CASGREAGSSYNEQFF. The DNA for the CDR3 is TGTGCCAGCGGGAGGGAGGCCGGGAGCTCCTACAATGAGCAGTTCTTC.

This chain joins TRBV6-5 and TRBJ1-2, with D perhaps matching TRBD1 (5 bases). With 7 bases removed from V and 2 bases from J, the gap between germline ends came to 14 bases. The CDR3 consists of 14 residues. CDR1 and CDR2 (germline): MNHEY, SVGAGI. CDR3 residues: CASNQGVGNYGYTF. Written as DNA, the CDR3 is TGTGCCAGCAACCAGGGCGTTGGAAACTATGGCTACACCTTC.

The rearrangement joins TRBV3-1 to TRBJ2-3; D is uncertain. Per the germline V gene, CDR1 is LGHDT and CDR2 is YNNKEL (reference sequence). V was pared by 0 bases and J by 4 bases, with 5 bases between. This CDR3 is 13 amino acids long. The CDR3 sequence: CASSQETADTQYF. CDR3 DNA sequence: TGTGCCAGCAGCCAAGAAACTGCAGATACGCAGTATTTT.

This chain links TRBV10-3 with TRBJ1-1, with TRBD1 identical over 7 bases. The CDR3 spans 14 residues. Looked up from germline, CDR1 is ENHRY and CDR2 is SYGVKD. Germline trimming cut 9 bases from V and 1 base from J; bases unmatched to any gene: 8. Here the CDR3 DNA reads TGTGCCATGTTTCCAAACAGGGGGAACACTGAAGCTTTCTTT. Amino acids: CAMFPNRGNTEAFF.

This clonotype was picked up a small number of times. The rearrangement links TRBV12-3 or TRBV12-4 to TRBJ2-1, with 8 positions matching TRBD1. The CDR3 is 15 amino acids. V dropped 6 bases and J dropped 7; count of bases not matched to a gene: 11. CDR3 sequence: CASSHGQGGWNEQFF. CDR3 bases: TGTGCCAGCAGCCACGGACAGGGAGGTTGGAATGAGCAGTTCTTC.

The V call is TRBV5-5, the J call TRBJ1-1; 7 nucleotides match TRBD1. The germline CDR1 and CDR2 sequences are SGHKS and YYEKEE (reference sequence). V lost 4 bases to trimming and J lost 5 bases; unmatched junction nucleotides: 17. The CDR3 has 17 residues. Written as DNA, the CDR3 is TGTGCCAGCAGCCCCAACACAGGGGCGAACATTGTTACTGAAGCTTTCTTT. Amino acid sequence: CASSPNTGANIVTEAFF.

This chain uses TRBV6-5 with TRBJ2-4, with D maybe TRBD2 (5 bases). The DNA end is a closer match to TRBJ2-7, so the J assignment may be wrong. This CDR3 is 13 amino acids long. Germline CDR1 MNHEY, CDR2 SVGAGI. The CDR3 loop reads CASSYPSGNEQYF. As DNA, the CDR3 is TGTGCCAGCAGTTACCCATCCGGGAACGAGCAGTACTTC.

The CDR3 DNA follows: TGTGCCAGCAGCTTGTCGGGGGTTAGAAGGTACGAGCAGTACTTC. The encoded protein is CASSLSGVRRYEQYF. The genes are TRBV7-2 and TRBJ2-7, with a weak D call TRBD2 (6 bases). The CDR3 loop spans 15 amino acids. CDR1 and CDR2 from the germline V gene are SGHTA and FQGNSA. Trimming cost V 3 bases and J 4 bases, with 16 bases left between them.

The V call is TRBV28, the J call TRBJ1-6; 7 nucleotides line up with TRBD1. Germline V gives CDR1 MDHEN, CDR2 SYDVKM. The CDR3 has 14 residues. The V gene end was trimmed by 4 bases and the J gene end by 7 bases; junction bases not matched to a gene: 4. Written as DNA, the CDR3 is TGTGCCAGCAGTTCCATCAGGGGGAATTCACCCCTCCACTTT. It codes for CASSSIRGNSPLHF. The whole variable domain, filled in from reference TRBV28 and TRBJ1-6, reads DVKVTQSSRYLVKRTGEKVFLECVQDMDHENMFWYRQDPGLGLRLIYFSYDVKMKEKGDIPEGYSVSREKKERFSLILESASTNQTSMYLCASSSIRGNSPLHFGNGTRLTVT.

The chain combines TRBV6-1 with TRBJ1-6; 7 bases map to TRBD1. V was clipped by 6 bases and J by 11 bases; unmatched bases: 13. The length of the CDR3 is 15 residues. The germline gives CDR1 MNHNS, CDR2 SASEGT. CDR3 nucleotides: TGTGCCAGCAGCACCAGGACAGGACCCTTGACACCCCTCCACTTT. Amino acids: CASSTRTGPLTPLHF.